Below, 10 T cell receptor beta chains from the same sample are listed, as sequenced in a study of blood T cell repertoires in COVID-19. The data were produced by immunoSEQ multiplex PCR, yet TCRdb's version contains in-frame clones alone and is incomplete. The sample includes under 200,000 clones, about 80% seen only once; the top ten take about 11%. The specimen sequenced was PBMCs or T cells enriched from blood (not recorded which). The source of these receptors is a man over 45 who had recovered from COVID-19.

The rearrangement uses TRBV18 and TRBJ2-7, with 12 bases aligning to TRBD1. Germline V gene sequence: CDR1 KGHSH, CDR2 LQKENI. J was trimmed by 5 bases and V by 2 bases; bases with no gene match: 19. CDR3 size: 20 residues. DNA of the CDR3: TGTGCCAGCTCACCAATAGTTTTGGCGTCGGGGACAGGGGGCTTCCACGAGCAGTACTTC. It translates to CASSPIVLASGTGGFHEQYF.

The table lists this clone with a count of one. The chain recombines TRBV28 with TRBJ1-1; 7 positions agree with TRBD1. V trimming: 5 bases; J trimming: 10 bases; junction bases outside the gene matches: 16. Germline V gene sequence: CDR1 MDHEN, CDR2 SYDVKM. The CDR3 sequence is 15 residues long. The CDR3: CASSGPTGTLVGAFF. CDR3 nucleotide sequence: TGTGCCAGCAGTGGACCGACAGGGACTCTCGTCGGAGCTTTCTTT. The variable domain in full, with the rest retrieved from reference TRBV28 and TRBJ1-1, is DVKVTQSSRYLVKRTGEKVFLECVQDMDHENMFWYRQDPGLGLRLIYFSYDVKMKEKGDIPEGYSVSREKKERFSLILESASTNQTSMYLCASSGPTGTLVGAFFGQGTRLTVV.

This clone showed up just once. The chain combines TRBV29-1 with TRBJ2-1, with TRBD1 identical over 7 bases. Germline CDR1 is SQVTM and CDR2 is ANQGSEA. CDR3 length: 16 amino acids. After removal of 5 bases from V and 6 bases from J, the junction contained 16 bases not matched to a gene. The CDR3 DNA is TGCAGCGTTTTGAGTGCAGGGGGTCTTAGTGGCAATGAGCAGTTCTTC. It encodes CSVLSAGGLSGNEQFF.

The sample holds a few counts of this clone. The genes are TRBV18 and TRBJ2-7; 8 positions match TRBD1. The CDR3 has 15 amino acids. Trimming at V came to 3 bases and at J to 1 base, leaving 5 bases not matched to a gene. Germline V gives CDR1 KGHSH, CDR2 LQKENI. The CDR3: CASSPRQGWSYEQYF. In DNA, the CDR3 is TGTGCCAGCTCACCCAGACAGGGGTGGTCCTACGAGCAGTACTTC.

The chain employs TRBV5-1 and TRBJ2-3; TRBD1 matches at 7 bases. The germline V gene encodes CDR1 SGHRS and CDR2 YFSETQ. The CDR3 sequence is 14 residues long. The V and J ends lost 5 bases and 2 bases, in that order; junction bases with no gene match: 5. As DNA, the CDR3 is TGCGCCAGCAGACAGACAGGGATCACAGATACGCAGTATTTT. Amino acids: CASRQTGITDTQYF.

The CDR3 loop reads CASSAGYSPLHF. As DNA, the CDR3 is TGCGCCAGCAGTGCAGGGTATTCACCCCTCCACTTT. V usage is TRBV10-1 and J usage is TRBJ1-6; TRBD1 is a possible D gene (5 bases). The CDR3 length is 12 residues. Per germline, CDR1 WNHNN and CDR2 SYGVQD (reference sequence). The V gene lost 4 bases and the J gene lost 8 bases, with 6 bases spanning the gap.

The chain uses TRBV5-1 and TRBJ2-4; TRBD2 aligns across 10 bases. V was pared by 4 bases and J by 0 bases, with 4 bases of the junction left unmatched. The CDR3 extends over 16 amino acids. Germline V gene sequence: CDR1 SGHRS, CDR2 YFSETQ. CDR3 sequence reads: CASSPGLAVAKNIQYF. CDR3 bases: TGCGCCAGCAGCCCCGGACTAGCGGTAGCCAAAAACATTCAGTACTTC.

The chain combines TRBV19 with TRBJ1-5; D perhaps matches TRBD1 (5 bases). Germline assignment: CDR1 LNHDA and CDR2 SQIVND (reference sequence). The V gene lost 1 base and the J gene lost 5 bases, with 12 bases spanning the gap. This CDR3 region has 15 residues. The CDR3 DNA sequence: TGTGCCAGTAGTATAGGTTCAGGGTTAGATCAGCCCCAGCATTTT. Amino acids: CASSIGSGLDQPQHF.

The rearrangement uses TRBV7-3 and TRBJ1-2; 10 bases are shared with TRBD1. The junction had 6 bases not matched to a gene; V was cut back by 2 bases and J by 6 bases. The germline gives CDR1 SGHTA, CDR2 FQGTGA. The CDR3 runs 15 residues. This CDR3 reads CASSLGTGAVNGYTF. DNA for the CDR3: TGTGCCAGCAGCTTAGGGACAGGGGCCGTTAATGGCTACACCTTC.

The J gene is TRBJ1-1, the V gene TRBV6-1, with D unresolved. From germline, CDR1 is MNHNS and CDR2 SASEGT. The CDR3 has 13 amino acids. Between the trimmed V and J ends, which lost 1 base and 1 base, there was a span of 4 bases. CDR3 loop: CASSEGQNTEAFF. The CDR3 DNA reads TGTGCCAGCAGTGAAGGTCAGAACACTGAAGCTTTCTTT.